Presented here are 32 T cell receptor beta chains from one specimen sequenced in a study of cytomegalovirus exposure and HLA in healthy donors. Primers included in the PCR were 60 Vbeta and 13 Jbeta primers. Profiling relied on immunoSEQ multiplex PCR, and the TCRdb table lists in-frame clones only, not all of them. The sample consists of some 120,000 clones, 81% of them appearing once. The sample consisted of PBMCs. The receptors stem from a woman aged 35 to 49 in good health and CMV-seronegative.

The CDR3: CASSERLSYNEQFF. The CDR3 DNA follows: TGTGCCAGCAGCGAGCGCCTCTCCTACAATGAGCAGTTCTTC. V is TRBV2 and J is TRBJ2-1; no clear D. V lost 6 bases, J lost 0 bases, and 9 bases lay in between. Germline V CDR1 and CDR2: SNHLY, FYNNEI. The CDR3 length is 14 residues.

The chain combines TRBV27 with TRBJ1-4; D possibly corresponds to TRBD1 (5 bases). This CDR3 spans 14 amino acids. The germline V and J ends were trimmed by 2 bases and 5 bases, with 9 bases remaining between them. Per germline, CDR1 MNHEY and CDR2 SMNVEV (reference sequence). In DNA, the CDR3 is TGTGCCAGCAGTTTAGTGGGGGGGAATGAAAAACTGTTTTTT. Amino acids: CASSLVGGNEKLFF.

This clone was observed once. This chain uses TRBV10-3 with TRBJ1-4; D uncertain. V dropped 4 bases and J dropped 6 bases, with 12 bases sitting between them. Germline CDR1 ENHRY, CDR2 SYGVKD. This CDR3 spans 14 amino acids. CDR3 residues: CAISGGASYEKLFF. CDR3 coding DNA: TGTGCCATCAGTGGGGGAGCGTCTTATGAAAAACTGTTTTTT.

The gene calls are TRBV15 and TRBJ2-7, with 9 positions matching TRBD1. V lost 5 bases and J lost 0; bases outside the gene matches: 14. The CDR3 is made up of 18 amino acids. Germline V lookup: CDR1 LNHNV, CDR2 YYDKDF (reference sequence). CDR3 sequence: CATSSRQGEGVLSYEQYF. CDR3 bases: TGTGCCACCAGCTCCAGACAGGGGGAAGGGGTACTCTCCTACGAGCAGTACTTC.

V usage is TRBV6-4 and J usage is TRBJ2-1; the match to TRBD2 covers 16 bases. Germline trimming cut 6 bases from V and 7 bases from J; bases unmatched to any gene: 6. The CDR3 is 16 residues long. Per the germline V gene, CDR1 is MRHNA and CDR2 is SNTAGT. The CDR3 DNA is TGTGCCAGCAGCTCGGGACTAGCGGGAGGGCCTAATGAGCAGTTCTTC. Encoded protein: CASSSGLAGGPNEQFF.

The rearrangement uses TRBV9 and TRBJ2-1, with 8 bases fitting TRBD2. Trimming took 4 bases from V and 0 from J; bases not matched to a gene: 9. Germline-derived CDR1 and CDR2 are SGDLS and YYNGEE. The CDR3 is 17 residues long. The CDR3 nucleotides read TGTGCCAGCAGCCTAGATCTGAGCGGGAGCTCCTACAATGAGCAGTTCTTC. Encoded protein: CASSLDLSGSSYNEQFF.

The chain links TRBV7-3 to TRBJ2-5; 8 bases match TRBD2. CDR1 and CDR2 (germline): SGHTA, FQGTGA. V lost 1 base, J lost 5 bases, and 3 bases stayed unmatched. The CDR3 spans 14 residues. This chain's CDR3 is CASSLNGGAETQYF. CDR3 nucleotide sequence: TGTGCCAGCAGCTTAAACGGGGGGGCTGAGACCCAGTACTTC.

This sequence joins TRBV19 and TRBJ2-5; D unclear. V was clipped by 3 bases and J by 4 bases, with 15 bases between them. Germline CDR1 LNHDA, CDR2 SQIVND (reference sequence). This CDR3 comprises 15 residues. The DNA of the CDR3 is TGTGCCAGTAGTATCACCTGGTCTAGTATAGAGACCCAGTACTTC. Translated, it gives CASSITWSSIETQYF.

This clone occurred a few times. The chain combines TRBV2 with TRBJ1-5; D remains ambiguous. V was clipped by 4 bases and J by 4 bases, with 11 bases between them. The CDR3 consists of 14 residues. The V gene's germline CDR1 is SNHLY and CDR2 FYNNEI. This chain's CDR3 is CASSGATRNQPQHF. Written as DNA, the CDR3 is TGTGCCAGCAGTGGGGCTACAAGGAATCAGCCCCAGCATTTT.

The gene calls are TRBV4-2 and TRBJ2-7; perhaps TRBD2 as D (5 bases). The CDR3 sequence is 12 residues long. Per germline, CDR1 LGHNA and CDR2 YNFKEQ. Trimming shortened V by 0 bases and J by 6 bases, and 6 bases separated the two germline ends. This CDR3 reads CASSQEGSEQYF. Written as DNA, the CDR3 is TGTGCCAGCAGCCAAGAAGGGAGCGAGCAGTACTTC.

V gene TRBV13 combines with J gene TRBJ2-3; maybe TRBD2 (6 bases). The CDR3 consists of 18 residues. Germline CDR1 reads PRHDT; CDR2 reads FYEKMQ (reference sequence). Trimming cost V 2 bases and J 2 bases, with 20 bases left between them. The CDR3 coding sequence is TGTGCCAGCAGCTTACGCCTGGGACGGGGGATCCCCACAGATACGCAGTATTTT. Its protein is CASSLRLGRGIPTDTQYF.

V gene TRBV7-6 combines with J gene TRBJ2-7, with a tentative D call TRBD2 (6 bases). Trimming removed 1 base from V and 3 bases from J, with 13 bases in between. Germline CDR1 is SGHVS and CDR2 is FNYEAQ. The CDR3 extends over 15 amino acids. CDR3 coding DNA: TGTGCCAGCAGCTTAGAGGATGAGCGGGTCTACGAGCAGTACTTC. Its protein is CASSLEDERVYEQYF.

This clone occurred a few times. V usage is TRBV6-6 and J usage is TRBJ1-1; D not certain. Trimming removed 4 bases from V and 8 bases from J, with 11 bases in between. Germline CDR1 is MNHNY and CDR2 is SVGAGI (reference sequence). CDR3 size: 12 residues. This chain's CDR3 is CASSSRSGEAFF. The CDR3 bases are TGTGCCAGCAGTTCCCGCTCGGGGGAAGCTTTCTTT.

The chain links TRBV13 to TRBJ1-4, with 8 positions matching TRBD1. Germline V gene data show CDR1 as PRHDT and CDR2 as FYEKMQ (reference sequence). Germline trimming cut 5 bases from V and 8 bases from J; bases unmatched to any gene: 4. The CDR3 contains 13 residues. Here the CDR3 DNA reads TGTGCCAGCAGCCTCCAGGGGGCGGAAAAACTGTTTTTT. It translates to CASSLQGAEKLFF. The whole variable domain, remainder taken from reference TRBV13 and TRBJ1-4, is AAGVIQSPRHLIKEKRETATLKCYPIPRHDTVYWYQQGPGQDPQFLISFYEKMQSDKGSIPDRFSAQQFSDYHSELNMSSLELGDSALYFCASSLQGAEKLFFGSGTQLSVL.

The chain carries TRBV7-9 and TRBJ2-7; 7 positions match TRBD1. Trimming at V came to 5 bases and at J to 4 bases, leaving 14 bases not matched to a gene. The germline CDR1 and CDR2 sequences are SEHNR and FQNEAQ (reference sequence). This CDR3 is built from 16 residues. CDR3 DNA: TGTGCCAGCAGCAAGACGCCGGGACAGTCTGTTTACGAGCAGTACTTC. Amino acids: CASSKTPGQSVYEQYF.

This chain joins TRBV9 and TRBJ1-1, with a possible D match to TRBD1 (5 bases). The CDR3 is 16 residues long. Trimming took 3 bases from V and 1 from J, leaving 16 bases between them. The germline V gene has CDR1 SGDLS and CDR2 YYNGEE. The CDR3 spells CASSAQGSGRNTEAFF. The CDR3 bases are TGTGCCAGCAGCGCTCAGGGATCTGGAAGGAACACTGAAGCTTTCTTT.

In this sample, this clone turned up a few times. The chain recombines TRBV2 with TRBJ1-4; no reliable D call. Germline CDR1 and CDR2: SNHLY and FYNNEI. V lost 9 bases, J lost 8 bases, and 16 bases lay in between. The CDR3 has 13 residues. CDR3: CASCCGVGEKLFF. CDR3 nucleotide sequence: TGTGCCAGTTGCTGCGGGGTGGGAGAAAAACTGTTTTTT.

CDR3 sequence reads: CAWSVGTGTGGSEQYF. The CDR3 bases are TGTGCCTGGAGTGTAGGTACCGGGACAGGGGGTAGCGAGCAGTACTTC. The J gene is TRBJ2-5, the V gene TRBV30; 11 bases line up with TRBD1. The DNA end is a closer match to TRBJ2-7, so the J assignment may be wrong. Germline lookup yields CDR1 GTSNPN and CDR2 SVGIG (reference sequence). The CDR3 has 16 residues.

The chain has TRBV7-2 and TRBJ2-1, with 7 bases identical to TRBD2. Germline values: CDR1 SGHTA, CDR2 FQGNSA. The V segment lost 5 bases and the J segment 4 bases; nucleotides outside the gene matches: 14. The CDR3 is made up of 17 amino acids. This CDR3 reads CASSPTSALYLYNEQFF. The DNA of the CDR3 is TGTGCCAGCAGCCCCACTAGCGCGCTATACCTTTACAATGAGCAGTTCTTC.

Of note for this clone: The junction departs from germline at one end; a sequencing error may be responsible. Other DNA sequences of this sample code for an identical CDR3. The gene calls are TRBV7-2 and TRBJ2-3; 7 nucleotides line up with TRBD2. Germline V gene sequence: CDR1 SGHTA, CDR2 FQGNSA. This CDR3 is 11 amino acids long. The CDR3 here is CASSSGTTVAF. The CDR3 nucleotides are TGTGCCAGCAGCTCTGGGACTACCGTCGCTTTT. Looking up the rest from reference TRBV7-2 and TRBJ2-3 gives the full variable domain: GAGVSQSPSNKVTEKGKDVELRCDPISGHTALYWYRQSLGQGLEFLIYFQGNSAPDKSGLPSDRFSAERTGGSVSTLTIQRTQQEDSAVYLCASSSGTTVAFGPGTRLTVL.

In its sample, this clone was seen once. This chain joins TRBV4-3 and TRBJ2-5; D unclear. The DNA matches TRBJ2-7 better at its end, which makes the J call doubtful. Germline CDR1 LGHNA, CDR2 YSLEER. The CDR3 length is 14 residues. CDR3 sequence (DNA): TGCGCCAGCAGCCAAGAAGAGGCACTCCACGAGCAGTACTTC. Translating gives CASSQEEALHEQYF.

The chain is built from TRBV28 and TRBJ1-2; 7 bases agree with TRBD1. V lost 2 bases and J lost 10; bases outside the gene matches: 7. Germline CDR1 and CDR2: MDHEN and SYDVKM. This CDR3 is 13 amino acids long. Here the CDR3 reads CASSLPGQRAYTF. As DNA, the CDR3 is TGTGCCAGCAGTTTACCGGGACAGCGGGCCTACACCTTC.

The count of this clone is one. The V and J genes are TRBV4-2 and TRBJ1-2; D may be TRBD1 (5 bases). CDR3 size: 15 residues. From germline, CDR1 is LGHNA and CDR2 YNFKEQ. The V and J ends lost 0 bases and 8 bases respectively, with 16 bases between them. In DNA, the CDR3 is TGTGCCAGCAGCCAAGAGTGGGCAGGGATGAGGGGCTACACCTTC. Protein sequence: CASSQEWAGMRGYTF.

The chain carries TRBV7-2 and TRBJ1-5; 10 nucleotides agree with TRBD1. The CDR3 length is 16 residues. CDR1 is SGHTA and CDR2 is FQGNSA in the germline V gene. After removal of 5 bases from V and 7 bases from J, the junction contained 11 bases not matched to a gene. The CDR3 coding sequence is TGTGCCAGCAGCCAAAGGGACAGGGGATATAGCCAGCCCCAGCATTTT. Its translation: CASSQRDRGYSQPQHF.

This clone was picked up a small number of times. The rearrangement links TRBV5-1 to TRBJ1-1; D call uncertain. Trimming removed 5 bases at V and 1 base at J, with 18 bases between. This CDR3 comprises 16 residues. CDR1 is SGHRS, CDR2 YFSETQ, per germline. CDR3 loop: CASSKDPGIPNTEAFF. The CDR3 region has the DNA TGCGCCAGCAGTAAGGATCCGGGGATACCGAACACTGAAGCTTTCTTT.

There are a few counts of this clone. The V gene is TRBV4-1, the J gene TRBJ1-6; maybe TRBD1 (5 bases). Germline V gene data show CDR1 as MGHRA and CDR2 as YSYEKL. The V end lost 2 bases, the J end lost 10 bases, and 18 bases lay between the germline ends. The CDR3 extends over 16 amino acids. CDR3 residues: CASSQRVIPGESPLHF. In DNA, the CDR3 is TGCGCCAGCAGCCAAAGAGTCATCCCGGGGGAGTCACCCCTCCACTTT.

V usage is TRBV28 and J usage is TRBJ2-7, with 9 positions matching TRBD1. The CDR3 runs to 16 residues. Germline values: CDR1 MDHEN, CDR2 SYDVKM. The J segment lost 4 bases and the V segment lost 5 bases, leaving 12 bases of the junction unmatched. The CDR3 sequence is CASSGTGQGGAYEQYF. As DNA, the CDR3 is TGTGCCAGCAGTGGAACGGGACAGGGAGGTGCGTACGAGCAGTACTTC.

This clone was seen more than once but under ten times. The CDR3 reads CASSLETIYGYTF. Here the CDR3 DNA reads TGTGCCAGCAGCTTAGAGACAATCTATGGCTACACCTTC. V and J are TRBV7-9 and TRBJ1-2, with D unclear. The ends were cut back, 1 base at V and 4 bases at J, with 7 bases in the middle. Germline lookup yields CDR1 SEHNR and CDR2 FQNEAQ (reference sequence). The CDR3 has 13 residues.

This chain joins TRBV15 and TRBJ1-1, with 7 bases that match TRBD1. CDR1 LNHNV and CDR2 YYDKDF come from the germline V gene (reference sequence). V lost 0 bases, J lost 1 base, and 2 bases stayed unmatched. The CDR3 has 15 residues. The CDR3 here is CATSREGQRNTEAFF. Here the CDR3 DNA reads TGTGCCACCAGCAGAGAGGGACAGCGGAACACTGAAGCTTTCTTT.

This chain uses TRBV14 with TRBJ2-2, with D possibly TRBD1 on 5 matching bases. Germline V CDR1 and CDR2: SGHDN, FVKESK. This CDR3 has 17 residues. V was cut by 4 bases and J by 2 bases, with 17 bases left in between. The CDR3 nucleotides read TGTGCCAGCAGCCTTCTTACCAAGACAGTAAACACCGGGGAGCTGTTTTTT. Protein product: CASSLLTKTVNTGELFF.

The CDR3 loop reads CASSLGTGGGYGYTF. In nucleotides, the CDR3 is TGTGCCAGCAGCTTGGGGACTGGGGGGGGCTATGGCTACACCTTC. The rearrangement uses TRBV5-4 and TRBJ1-2, with a tentative D call TRBD1 (5 bases). The CDR3 length is 15 residues. Germline CDR1 and CDR2: SGHNT and YYREEE (reference sequence). The germline V and J ends were trimmed by 0 bases and 4 bases, with 13 bases remaining between them.

J is TRBJ2-7 and V is TRBV4-1; 8 bases align to TRBD2. Per germline, CDR1 MGHRA and CDR2 YSYEKL. Losses at the gene ends were 1 base for V and 4 bases for J; bases not matched to a gene: 27. The CDR3 length is 22 residues. CDR3 region: CASSQGPTGGAGGSEWRYEQYF. Written as DNA, the CDR3 is TGCGCCAGCAGCCAAGGTCCCACTGGTGGGGCGGGGGGCTCCGAGTGGAGGTACGAGCAGTACTTC.